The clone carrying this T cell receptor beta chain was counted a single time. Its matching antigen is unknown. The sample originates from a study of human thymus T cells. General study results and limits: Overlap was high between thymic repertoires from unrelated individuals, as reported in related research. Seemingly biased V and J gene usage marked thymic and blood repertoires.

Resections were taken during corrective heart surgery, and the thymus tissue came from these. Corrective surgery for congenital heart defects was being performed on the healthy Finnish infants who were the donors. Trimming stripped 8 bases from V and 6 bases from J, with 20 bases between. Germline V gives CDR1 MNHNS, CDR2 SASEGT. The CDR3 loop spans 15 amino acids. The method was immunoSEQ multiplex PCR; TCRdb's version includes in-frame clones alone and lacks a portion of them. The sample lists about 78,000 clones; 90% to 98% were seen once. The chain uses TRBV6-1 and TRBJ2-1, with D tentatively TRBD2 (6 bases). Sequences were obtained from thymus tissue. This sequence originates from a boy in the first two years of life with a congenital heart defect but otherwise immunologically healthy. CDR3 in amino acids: CASGPPRLDTNEQFF. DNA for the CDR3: TGTGCCAGCGGCCCTCCGCGACTAGACACCAATGAGCAGTTCTTC.